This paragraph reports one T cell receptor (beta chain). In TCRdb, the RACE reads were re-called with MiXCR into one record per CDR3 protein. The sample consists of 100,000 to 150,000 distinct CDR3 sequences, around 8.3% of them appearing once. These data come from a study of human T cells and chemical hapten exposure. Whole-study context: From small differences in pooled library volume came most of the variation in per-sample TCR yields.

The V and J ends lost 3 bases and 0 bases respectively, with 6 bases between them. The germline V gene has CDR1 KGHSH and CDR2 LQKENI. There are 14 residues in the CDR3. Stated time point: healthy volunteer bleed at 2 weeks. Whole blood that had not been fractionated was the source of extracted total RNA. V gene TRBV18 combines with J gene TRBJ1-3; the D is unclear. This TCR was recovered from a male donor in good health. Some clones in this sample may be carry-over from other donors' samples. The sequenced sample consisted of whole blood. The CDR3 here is CASSPTSSGNTIYF. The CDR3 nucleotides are TGTGCCAGCTCACCCACGAGCTCTGGAAACACCATATATTTT.